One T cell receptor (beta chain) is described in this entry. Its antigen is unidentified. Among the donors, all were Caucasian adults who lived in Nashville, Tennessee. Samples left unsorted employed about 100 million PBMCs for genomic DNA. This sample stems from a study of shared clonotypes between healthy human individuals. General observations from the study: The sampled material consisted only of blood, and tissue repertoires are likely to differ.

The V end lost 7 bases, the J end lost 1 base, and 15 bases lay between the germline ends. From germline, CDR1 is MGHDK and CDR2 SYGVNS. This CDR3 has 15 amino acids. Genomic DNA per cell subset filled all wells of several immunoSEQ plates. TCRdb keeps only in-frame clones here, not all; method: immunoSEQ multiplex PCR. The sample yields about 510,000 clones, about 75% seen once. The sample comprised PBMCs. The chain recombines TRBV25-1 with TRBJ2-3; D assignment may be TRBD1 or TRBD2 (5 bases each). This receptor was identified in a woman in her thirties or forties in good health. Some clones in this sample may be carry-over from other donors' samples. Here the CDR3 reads CASTDGGKGTDTQYF. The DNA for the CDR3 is TGTGCCAGCACGGATGGGGGAAAGGGCACAGATACGCAGTATTTT.